Presented here are 9 T cell receptor beta chains from one specimen sequenced in a study of cytomegalovirus exposure and HLA in healthy donors. Both 60 Vbeta primers and 13 Jbeta primers went into the PCR. Sequenced by immunoSEQ multiplex PCR; TCRdb stores in-frame clones only, minus some. Recorded for this sample: roughly 50,000 clones. The sequencing input was PBMCs. Source of these receptors: a female donor in good health and CMV-seronegative.

The chain combines TRBV4-3 with TRBJ1-2; D gene unclear. Between the trimmed V and J ends, which lost 3 bases and 2 bases, there was a span of 7 bases. Germline V gene sequence: CDR1 LGHNA, CDR2 YSLEER. The CDR3 length is 13 residues. The CDR3 sequence: CASSHDGNYGYTF. CDR3 in DNA: TGCGCCAGCAGCCACGACGGGAACTATGGCTACACCTTC.

The rearrangement uses TRBV4-3 and TRBJ1-1, with D hard to call. V was pared by 7 bases and J by 1 base, with 16 bases between. Germline values: CDR1 LGHNA, CDR2 YSLEER. CDR3 length: 15 residues. The CDR3 spells CASTPEVLGNTEAFF. The CDR3, as DNA: TGCGCCAGCACTCCAGAGGTACTGGGGAACACTGAAGCTTTCTTT.

The chain is built from TRBV9 and TRBJ2-2; 9 nucleotides line up with TRBD1. The CDR3 runs 17 residues. Trimming took 1 base from V and 4 from J; bases not matched to a gene: 8. Per germline, CDR1 SGDLS and CDR2 YYNGEE. Here the CDR3 reads CASSVQTGTGPTGELFF. Written as DNA, the CDR3 is TGTGCCAGCAGCGTACAGACCGGGACAGGGCCCACCGGGGAGCTGTTTTTT.

The chain carries TRBV5-6 and TRBJ2-7, with 9 bases fitting TRBD1. The CDR3 spans 15 residues. Germline V gives CDR1 SGHDT, CDR2 YYEEEE. Trimming at V came to 2 bases and at J to 3 bases, leaving 6 bases not matched to a gene. This chain's CDR3 is CASSFGDRVFYEQYF. The CDR3 DNA is TGTGCCAGCAGCTTCGGGGACAGGGTTTTCTACGAGCAGTACTTC.

This rearrangement joins TRBV5-4 to TRBJ2-7, with 10 bases lining up with TRBD2. The V and J ends lost 4 bases and 6 bases, in that order; junction bases with no gene match: 13. The CDR3 consists of 16 residues. Germline loops: CDR1 SGHNT, CDR2 YYREEE (reference sequence). The CDR3 is CASSRLAGESGGEQYF. Written as DNA, the CDR3 is TGTGCCAGCAGCCGGCTAGCGGGAGAATCGGGGGGCGAGCAGTACTTC.

In DNA form, the CDR3 reads TGTGCCAGCAGCCAAGTTGGGACTAGCGAAGAGACCCAGTACTTC. Translation: CASSQVGTSEETQYF. This chain connects TRBV4-2 to TRBJ2-5, with 10 bases lining up with TRBD2. The CDR3 spans 15 residues. Germline-derived CDR1 and CDR2 are LGHNA and YNFKEQ. V lost 1 base, J lost 3 bases, and 2 bases stayed unmatched.

This sequence joins TRBV19 and TRBJ1-5, with a weak D call TRBD1 (6 bases). Germline-derived CDR1 and CDR2 are LNHDA and SQIVND (reference sequence). The CDR3 is 17 amino acids. V gave up 1 base and J gave up 1 base, with 14 bases separating them. CDR3 protein: CASSIGGAGASNQPQHF. CDR3 in DNA: TGTGCCAGTAGTATAGGGGGAGCAGGGGCGAGCAATCAGCCCCAGCATTTT.

The V gene is TRBV20-1, the J gene TRBJ2-7; D call uncertain. Per germline, CDR1 DFQATT and CDR2 SNEGSKA (reference sequence). The CDR3 sequence is 10 residues long. The V end was cut by 1 base, the J end by 6 bases, with 4 bases between. DNA of the CDR3: TGCAGTGCTAGAGGGGCCGAGCAGTACTTC. Translating it yields CSARGAEQYF.

The chain employs TRBV12-5 and TRBJ1-3; 10 nucleotides match TRBD1. The CDR3 has 18 amino acids. From germline, CDR1 is LGHNT and CDR2 FRNRAP. Losses at the gene ends were 3 bases for V and 0 bases for J; bases not matched to a gene: 8. The CDR3 DNA reads TGTGCTAGTGGTTTTAGGGACAGGGGCCTCCACTCTGGAAACACCATATATTTT. This codes for CASGFRDRGLHSGNTIYF.